The 15 T cell receptor beta chains below were found in one sample sequenced in a study of cytomegalovirus exposure and HLA in healthy donors. PCR involved 60 Vbeta and 13 Jbeta primers. Produced via immunoSEQ multiplex PCR; TCRdb's table is partial and in-frame only. This sample has 180,000 or so clones, with 76% found just once. The sample comprised PBMCs. The receptors come from a man younger than 35 in good health and CMV-seronegative.

The genes are TRBV2 and TRBJ1-6, with a possible D match to TRBD1 (6 bases). The CDR3 runs to 15 residues. The V gene lost 1 base and the J gene lost 10 bases, with 14 bases spanning the gap. CDR1 and CDR2 (germline): SNHLY, FYNNEI. The CDR3 is CASSEEGVRGSPLHF. As DNA, the CDR3 is TGTGCCAGCAGTGAAGAGGGGGTACGGGGATCACCCCTCCACTTT.

V gene TRBV15 combines with J gene TRBJ1-4; TRBD1 is a possible D gene (5 bases). V lost 8 bases and J 7 bases, leaving 14 bases between the germline ends. In germline, CDR1 is LNHNV, CDR2 YYDKDF (reference sequence). CDR3 length equals 13 residues. CDR3 protein: CATRGGLIEKLFF. For the CDR3, the DNA is TGTGCCACCCGCGGGGGTTTGATTGAAAAACTGTTTTTT.

V gene TRBV4-1 combines with J gene TRBJ2-1; D perhaps matches TRBD1 (5 bases). Germline CDR1 reads MGHRA; CDR2 reads YSYEKL. Trimming took off 1 base at V and 1 base at J, with 11 bases between the two ends. The CDR3 loop spans 16 amino acids. This CDR3 reads CASSQGGGISYNEQFF. The CDR3 nucleotides are TGCGCCAGCAGCCAAGGGGGCGGCATTTCCTACAATGAGCAGTTCTTC.

V usage is TRBV6-6 and J usage is TRBJ1-5; D is uncertain. The V gene's germline CDR1 is MNHNY and CDR2 SVGAGI (reference sequence). V was pared by 0 bases and J by 7 bases, with 4 bases between. This CDR3 contains 12 residues. DNA for the CDR3: TGTGCCAGCAGTTACTCGAGGCAGCCCCAGCATTTT. This encodes CASSYSRQPQHF.

The J gene is TRBJ2-4, the V gene TRBV6-6, with 7 positions matching TRBD1. The CDR3 length is 16 residues. Looked up from germline, CDR1 is MNHNY and CDR2 is SVGAGI (reference sequence). Trimming at V came to 3 bases and at J to 1 base, leaving 6 bases not matched to a gene. The CDR3 DNA follows: TGTGCCAGCAGTTATGAGGGGGCGAAGGCCAAAAACATTCAGTACTTC. Protein sequence: CASSYEGAKAKNIQYF.

This rearrangement joins TRBV5-4 to TRBJ2-1; no reliable D call. CDR3 length: 11 amino acids. V was pared by 4 bases and J by 9 bases, with 8 bases between. The germline V gene has CDR1 SGHNT and CDR2 YYREEE (reference sequence). The CDR3 DNA follows: TGTGCCAGCAGCCAAAACTTTGAGCAGTTCTTC. It encodes CASSQNFEQFF.

CDR3 DNA sequence: TGTGCCAGCAGACAGGGGGCACGCTACGAGCAGTACTTC. As protein: CASRQGARYEQYF. V usage is TRBV28 and J usage is TRBJ2-7, with TRBD1 matching 9 bases. With 6 bases clipped from V and 3 bases from J, the junction kept 3 bases outside the gene matches. Germline V lookup: CDR1 MDHEN, CDR2 SYDVKM. The CDR3 length is 13 residues.

This rearrangement joins TRBV10-3 to TRBJ2-5; the D gene is possibly TRBD1 (6 bases). Germline V gives CDR1 ENHRY, CDR2 SYGVKD. The CDR3 spans 13 residues. The V gene lost 2 bases and the J gene lost 4 bases, with 8 bases spanning the gap. CDR3 coding DNA: TGTGCCATCAGTGAGAGGGGGTCAGAGACCCAGTACTTC. This codes for CAISERGSETQYF.

This clone was counted a few times. The V and J genes are TRBV5-1 and TRBJ1-6; D possibly corresponds to TRBD1 (5 bases). Germline V gene lookup returns CDR1 SGHRS and CDR2 YFSETQ. This CDR3 contains 13 residues. Trimming removed 4 bases from V and 10 bases from J, with 12 bases in between. CDR3 coding DNA: TGCGCCAGCAGCACAGGTAGTAGCTCACCCCTCCACTTT. Encoded protein: CASSTGSSSPLHF.

This sequence joins TRBV9 and TRBJ1-1; a weak D match, TRBD1 (6 bases). Germline V gene sequence: CDR1 SGDLS, CDR2 YYNGEE. This CDR3 contains 13 residues. The V gene lost 6 bases and the J gene lost 1 base, with 10 bases spanning the gap. As DNA, the CDR3 is TGTGCCAGCACCTCCAGGGGGAACACTGAAGCTTTCTTT. Translation: CASTSRGNTEAFF.

CDR3 nucleotides: TGTGCCAGCACCTCCGGGGTCATGAACACTGAAGCTTTCTTT. Residues: CASTSGVMNTEAFF. The rearrangement links TRBV5-5 to TRBJ1-1; D unresolved. The CDR3 length is 14 residues. Between the trimmed V and J ends, which lost 6 bases and 0 bases, there was a span of 12 bases. Looked up from germline, CDR1 is SGHKS and CDR2 is YYEKEE (reference sequence).

This sequence joins TRBV7-9 and TRBJ2-1; 7 bases match TRBD2. The germline gives CDR1 SEHNR, CDR2 FQNEAQ (reference sequence). V gave up 0 bases and J gave up 3 bases; unmatched junction bases: 2. The CDR3 length is 15 residues. The CDR3 region is CASSLAAGNYNEQFF. CDR3 nucleotides: TGTGCCAGCAGCTTAGCAGCGGGGAACTACAATGAGCAGTTCTTC.

V usage is TRBV28 and J usage is TRBJ2-3; TRBD2 aligns across 15 bases. Unmatched junction bases numbered 7, after V lost 6 bases and J lost 12 bases. This CDR3 is 14 amino acids long. Germline V lookup: CDR1 MDHEN, CDR2 SYDVKM. The CDR3, as DNA: TGTGCCAGCAGACTACCGGGACTAGCGGGGGGCCAGTATTTT. This translates into CASRLPGLAGGQYF.

V is TRBV28 and J is TRBJ2-7, with 14 bases aligning to TRBD2. CDR3 length: 19 amino acids. V lost 4 bases, J lost 2 bases, and 13 bases stayed unmatched. Germline CDR1 is MDHEN and CDR2 is SYDVKM. As DNA, the CDR3 is TGTGCCAGCAGTTCGCGACTAGCGGGAGGGCAAAAGGAAGCCTACGAGCAGTACTTC. Translation gives CASSSRLAGGQKEAYEQYF.

This clone was seen more than once but under ten times. This chain connects TRBV28 to TRBJ1-3; D may be TRBD1 (6 bases). Germline lookup yields CDR1 MDHEN and CDR2 SYDVKM. V lost 6 bases and J lost 4, with 19 bases in between. The CDR3 consists of 16 residues. The CDR3 nucleotides are TGTGCCAGCAGGCTAGGGGCAACAGGGAGAGGAAACACCATATATTTT. It codes for CASRLGATGRGNTIYF. Full variable domain (remainder filled in from reference TRBV28 and TRBJ1-3): DVKVTQSSRYLVKRTGEKVFLECVQDMDHENMFWYRQDPGLGLRLIYFSYDVKMKEKGDIPEGYSVSREKKERFSLILESASTNQTSMYLCASRLGATGRGNTIYFGEGSWLTVV.